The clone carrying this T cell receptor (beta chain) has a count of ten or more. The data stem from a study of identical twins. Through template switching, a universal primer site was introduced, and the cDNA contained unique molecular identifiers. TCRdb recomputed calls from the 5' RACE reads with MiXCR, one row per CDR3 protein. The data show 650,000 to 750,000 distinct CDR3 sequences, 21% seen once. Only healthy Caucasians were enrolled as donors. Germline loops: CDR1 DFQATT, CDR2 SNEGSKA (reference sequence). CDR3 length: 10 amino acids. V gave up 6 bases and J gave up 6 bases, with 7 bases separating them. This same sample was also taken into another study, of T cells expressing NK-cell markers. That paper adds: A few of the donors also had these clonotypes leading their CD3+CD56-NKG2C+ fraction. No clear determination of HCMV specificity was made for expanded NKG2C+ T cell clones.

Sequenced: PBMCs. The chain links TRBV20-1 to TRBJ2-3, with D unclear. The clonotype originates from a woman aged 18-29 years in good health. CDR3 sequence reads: CSASLDTQYF. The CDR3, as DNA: TGCAGTGCCTCTTTGGATACGCAGTATTTT.